The 29 T cell receptor beta chains in this list originate from one sample, sequenced in a study of blood T cell repertoires in COVID-19. Using immunoSEQ multiplex PCR, the repertoire was profiled, and TCRdb retains in-frame clones only, with some absent. The sample has some 150,000 clones; about 83% are singletons. Sequenced input: peripheral blood. The receptors were gathered from an older woman with COVID-19, enrolled during active disease.

The chain recombines TRBV6-5 with TRBJ2-2, with D possibly TRBD2 on 6 matching bases. Germline V gene data show CDR1 as MNHEY and CDR2 as SVGAGI. V dropped 5 bases and J dropped 1 base, with 11 bases sitting between them. This CDR3 is built from 15 residues. DNA for the CDR3: TGTGCCAGCAGTCCCTGGGGAGGGAACACCGGGGAGCTGTTTTTT. This translates into CASSPWGGNTGELFF.

This clone occurred once. The chain joins TRBV6-6 to TRBJ1-1, with TRBD1 matching over 10 bases. There are 15 residues in the CDR3. J lost 6 bases, V lost 5 bases, and 9 bases had no gene match. CDR1 is MNHNY, CDR2 SVGAGI, per germline (reference sequence). The CDR3 DNA follows: TGTGCCAGCAGTAAGCTGACAGGGGGCGACGCTGAAGCTTTCTTT. It codes for CASSKLTGGDAEAFF.

This clone has only one observation. The identical CDR3 is also encoded by other nucleotide sequences in the sample. The chain combines TRBV5-1 with TRBJ1-1; D is uncertain. Trimming pared 5 bases from V and 0 bases from J, leaving 11 bases between. CDR1 and CDR2 (germline): SGHRS, YFSETQ. CDR3 length equals 14 residues. The CDR3 reads CASSRAGMNTEAFF. In nucleotides, the CDR3 is TGCGCCAGCAGTAGAGCCGGGATGAACACTGAAGCTTTCTTT.

This chain uses TRBV11-2 with TRBJ1-1; D is unclear. V gave up 1 base and J gave up 3 bases, with 12 bases separating them. Germline V gene lookup returns CDR1 SGHAT and CDR2 FQNNGV. The CDR3 runs to 15 residues. CDR3 protein: CASSLVIGGYTEAFF. CDR3 nucleotide sequence: TGTGCCAGCAGCTTAGTCATTGGAGGGTACACTGAAGCTTTCTTT.

This chain joins TRBV10-3 and TRBJ2-3; 9 bases line up with TRBD1. The ends lost 10 bases at V and 5 bases at J; junction bases unmatched: 4. The germline V gene has CDR1 ENHRY and CDR2 SYGVKD. This CDR3 spans 12 amino acids. The CDR3 nucleotides are TGTGCCACCACAGGGGGCGAAGATACGCAGTATTTT. This codes for CATTGGEDTQYF.

The chain joins TRBV20-1 to TRBJ1-1; D ambiguous. Between the trimmed V and J ends, which lost 3 bases and 7 bases, there was a span of 9 bases. The CDR3 sequence is 11 residues long. Germline loops: CDR1 DFQATT, CDR2 SNEGSKA (reference sequence). In DNA, the CDR3 is TGCAGTGCTAGGGAGTACTTTGAAGCTTTCTTT. It specifies CSAREYFEAFF.

The chain joins TRBV5-4 to TRBJ2-1; TRBD2 matches at 7 bases. The V and J ends lost 0 bases and 9 bases, in that order; junction bases with no gene match: 12. The CDR3 spans 16 residues. CDR1 and CDR2 from the germline V gene are SGHNT and YYREEE (reference sequence). The CDR3 nucleotides are TGTGCCAGCAGCTTGGGGCGGGAGAGGGATGGCGCTGAGCAGTTCTTC. Protein sequence: CASSLGRERDGAEQFF.

This chain links TRBV7-2 with TRBJ2-5, with 8 nucleotides matching TRBD1. Germline CDR1 SGHTA, CDR2 FQGNSA. V lost 1 base, J lost 3 bases, and 4 bases stayed unmatched. The CDR3 length is 15 residues. The CDR3 here is CASSLEAGGEETQYF. The CDR3 DNA follows: TGTGCCAGCAGCTTAGAGGCAGGGGGCGAAGAGACCCAGTACTTC.

This chain links TRBV3-1 (or the pseudogene TRBV3-2) with TRBJ2-1; 12 nucleotides line up with TRBD2. Germline V gene lookup returns CDR1 LGHDT and CDR2 YNNKEL (reference sequence). Trimming removed 4 bases from V and 10 bases from J; junction bases left unmatched: 11. This CDR3 region has 16 residues. CDR3 DNA sequence: TGTGCCAGCAGCCCATTTGGACTAGCGGGGTTGAGCGAGCAGTTCTTC. It yields the protein CASSPFGLAGLSEQFF.

The chain joins TRBV6-5 to TRBJ1-1; D unclear. The germline V and J ends were trimmed by 5 bases and 6 bases, with 10 bases remaining between them. The CDR3 length is 12 residues. Germline CDR1 reads MNHEY; CDR2 reads SVGAGI. The chain's CDR3 is CASSMYFPEAFF. The CDR3 DNA sequence: TGTGCCAGCAGTATGTATTTTCCTGAAGCTTTCTTT.

CDR3 nucleotide sequence: TGTGCCAGTAGTATTGAGGGGGCTAGGTGGGCCGGGGAGCTGTTTTTT. Its translation is CASSIEGARWAGELFF. The chain couples TRBV19 to TRBJ2-2; 7 bases agree with TRBD1. The V gene's germline CDR1 is LNHDA and CDR2 SQIVND (reference sequence). The length of the CDR3 is 16 residues. The J segment lost 6 bases and the V segment lost 3 bases, leaving 10 bases of the junction unmatched.

This clone was seen a handful of times. The chain is built from TRBV5-4 and TRBJ1-3; the match to TRBD1 covers 10 bases. V shed 4 bases, J shed 1 base, and the junction held 8 bases outside the gene matches. Germline CDR1 is SGHNT and CDR2 is YYREEE (reference sequence). This CDR3 is 17 amino acids long. In DNA, the CDR3 is TGTGCCAGCAGCACTCAGACAGGGGGCGCATCTGGAAACACCATATATTTT. Protein product: CASSTQTGGASGNTIYF. The full variable domain, rest sourced from reference TRBV5-4 and TRBJ1-3, is ETGVTQSPTHLIKTRGQQVTLRCSSQSGHNTVSWYQQALGQGPQFIFQYYREEENGRGNFPPRFSGLQFPNYSSELNVNALELDDSALYLCASSTQTGGASGNTIYFGEGSWLTVV.

The chain couples TRBV6-2 or TRBV6-3 to TRBJ2-5, with 11 nucleotides matching TRBD2. J lost 4 bases, V lost 8 bases, and 12 bases had no gene match. Germline V gives CDR1 MNHEY, CDR2 SVGEGT. The CDR3 covers 16 residues. The CDR3: CASGLTSGKLRETQYF. In DNA, the CDR3 is TGTGCCAGCGGCCTGACTAGCGGGAAACTAAGAGAGACCCAGTACTTC.

This clone was recorded a few times. Other DNA sequences from this sample encode an identical CDR3 as well. This chain links TRBV5-8 with TRBJ1-4, with 9 bases aligning to TRBD1. Germline lookup yields CDR1 SGHTS and CDR2 YDEGEE. This CDR3 comprises 14 residues. Germline trimming cut 4 bases from V and 7 bases from J; bases unmatched to any gene: 5. This CDR3 is CASSLTGGGEKLFF. The CDR3 nucleotides read TGTGCCAGCAGCCTGACAGGGGGAGGTGAAAAACTGTTTTTT. Filled out from reference TRBV5-8 and TRBJ1-4, the complete variable domain reads EAGVTQSPTHLIKTRGQQATLRCSPISGHTSVYWYQQALGLGLQFLLWYDEGEERNRGNFPPRFSGRQFPNYSSELNVNALELEDSALYLCASSLTGGGEKLFFGSGTQLSVL.

The chain recombines TRBV18 with TRBJ1-5, with a tentative D call TRBD1 (6 bases). CDR3 size: 16 residues. Trimming left V 4 bases short and J 0 bases short, with 13 bases between. Germline V gene sequence: CDR1 KGHSH, CDR2 LQKENI. The CDR3 spells CASSLQDRSSNQPQHF. CDR3 nucleotide sequence: TGTGCCAGCTCACTCCAAGACAGGTCTAGCAATCAGCCCCAGCATTTT.

Only one count was recorded for this clone. Its ends do not fully match the called genes, so a read error is possible. The V gene is TRBV6-1, the J gene TRBJ1-1; D ambiguous. Germline V gene data show CDR1 as MNHNS and CDR2 as SASEGT. This CDR3 spans 13 amino acids. In nucleotides, the CDR3 is TGTGCCAGCAGTAAAGCCGGGAACACTGAAGCTTTCTTT. It translates to CASSKAGNTEAFF.

This clone was picked up a small number of times. V and J are TRBV7-3 and TRBJ1-1, with D perhaps TRBD1 (6 bases). Germline lookup yields CDR1 SGHTA and CDR2 FQGTGA. The CDR3 sequence is 16 residues long. V lost 2 bases, J lost 0 bases, and 13 bases lay in between. CDR3: CASSLDGQKMNTEAFF. The CDR3 region has the DNA TGTGCCAGCAGCTTAGATGGACAGAAAATGAACACTGAAGCTTTCTTT.

This clone has a single count. The CDR3 nucleotides are TGTGCCAGCAGCCAAGGACAGGGAAGCTATGGCTACACCTTC. Translated: CASSQGQGSYGYTF. This chain connects TRBV3-1 (or the pseudogene TRBV3-2) to TRBJ1-2, with 7 bases fitting TRBD1. From germline, CDR1 is LGHDT and CDR2 YNNKEL (reference sequence). The trim removed 1 base at V and 4 bases at J, leaving 3 bases unmatched. The CDR3 covers 14 residues.

A single count supports this clone. The rearrangement links TRBV20-1 to TRBJ1-3; maybe TRBD1 (5 bases). V lost 3 bases and J 10 bases, leaving 19 bases between the germline ends. CDR1 DFQATT and CDR2 SNEGSKA come from the germline V gene (reference sequence). CDR3 size: 14 residues. CDR3 DNA sequence: TGCAGTGCTAGTAGGCAGGGAGGGCGTGGAACCATATATTTT. Protein: CSASRQGGRGTIYF.

This clone was counted only a few times. The chain carries TRBV5-1 and TRBJ1-6; D might be TRBD1 (6 bases). CDR3 length: 15 amino acids. The V gene lost 4 bases and the J gene lost 7 bases, with 15 bases spanning the gap. Germline lookup yields CDR1 SGHRS and CDR2 YFSETQ. The CDR3 DNA reads as TGCGCCAGCAGCCCCTTGGACAGCGGCAATTCACCCCTCCACTTT. It translates to CASSPLDSGNSPLHF. The variable domain in full, with the rest retrieved from reference TRBV5-1 and TRBJ1-6, is KAGVTQTPRYLIKTRGQQVTLSCSPISGHRSVSWYQQTPGQGLQFLFEYFSETQRNKGNFPGRFSGRQFSNSRSEMNVSTLELGDSALYLCASSPLDSGNSPLHFGNGTRLTVT.

The J gene is TRBJ2-7, the V gene TRBV18; D possibly corresponds to TRBD1 (5 bases). The V end lost 2 bases, the J end lost 0 bases, and 11 bases lay between the germline ends. Germline lookup yields CDR1 KGHSH and CDR2 LQKENI. This CDR3 has 15 amino acids. This chain's CDR3 is CASSPSQGVSYEQYV. For the CDR3, the DNA is TGTGCCAGCTCACCAAGCCAGGGCGTCTCCTACGAGCAGTACGTC.

V usage is TRBV27 and J usage is TRBJ2-6; D unresolved. Germline V gene sequence: CDR1 MNHEY, CDR2 SMNVEV (reference sequence). Trimming took 0 bases from V and 7 from J, leaving 13 bases between them. The CDR3 sequence is 16 residues long. The CDR3 nucleotides read TGTGCCAGCAGTTTATCGGGCCGGCTTCTAGCCAACGTCCTGACTTTC. Its protein is CASSLSGRLLANVLTF.

This chain joins TRBV15 and TRBJ1-2; 8 bases are shared with TRBD1. J was trimmed by 4 bases and V by 3 bases; bases with no gene match: 7. The germline V gene encodes CDR1 LNHNV and CDR2 YYDKDF (reference sequence). The CDR3 has 15 amino acids. The CDR3 DNA reads TGTGCCACCAGCAGCCGGGACAGGCCAAGCTATGGCTACACCTTC. Protein: CATSSRDRPSYGYTF.

The J gene is TRBJ2-2, the V gene TRBV7-2; D perhaps matches TRBD2 (7 bases). V was shortened by 0 bases and J by 6 bases, with 17 bases between the two germline ends. Germline V gene sequence: CDR1 SGHTA, CDR2 FQGNSA. The length of the CDR3 is 17 residues. CDR3: CASSLAGGGGRSGELFF. The CDR3 DNA sequence: TGTGCCAGCAGCTTAGCTGGTGGGGGGGGCCGGTCCGGGGAGCTGTTTTTT.

The J gene is TRBJ2-3, the V gene TRBV2; D gene unclear. The V end lost 8 bases, the J end lost 2 bases, and 14 bases lay between the germline ends. The CDR3 is 14 amino acids. Germline V gene data show CDR1 as SNHLY and CDR2 as FYNNEI. The CDR3 loop is CASSQSSLTDTQYF. Here the CDR3 DNA reads TGTGCCAGCTCCCAGTCATCTCTCACAGATACGCAGTATTTT.

This sequence joins TRBV5-6 and TRBJ2-1; no reliable D call. The V gene's germline CDR1 is SGHDT and CDR2 YYEEEE. CDR3 length: 11 residues. The V end was cut by 3 bases, the J end by 8 bases, with 6 bases between. This chain's CDR3 is CASSSRDEQFF. The CDR3 DNA reads as TGTGCCAGCAGCTCAAGAGATGAGCAGTTCTTC.

This sequence joins TRBV5-8 and TRBJ2-3, with a possible D match to TRBD1 (6 bases). Germline CDR1 reads SGHTS; CDR2 reads YDEGEE. Trimming cost V 2 bases and J 4 bases, with 11 bases left between them. The CDR3 covers 14 residues. This CDR3 is CASSLQGRSDTQYF. The CDR3 region has the DNA TGTGCCAGCAGCTTACAGGGACGGTCAGATACGCAGTATTTT.

CDR3 loop: CASSHDRGGTEAFF. The CDR3 coding sequence is TGTGCCAGCAGTCATGACAGGGGAGGAACTGAAGCTTTCTTT. The rearrangement joins TRBV6-5 to TRBJ1-1, with 8 bases that match TRBD1. Trimming at V came to 5 bases and at J to 5 bases, leaving 7 bases not matched to a gene. CDR3 length: 14 residues. Per germline, CDR1 MNHEY and CDR2 SVGAGI.

This chain uses TRBV5-1 with TRBJ1-1, with D unclear. V lost 3 bases and J 3 bases, leaving 9 bases between the germline ends. The CDR3 runs to 13 residues. CDR1 and CDR2 (germline): SGHRS, YFSETQ. DNA of the CDR3: TGCGCCAGCAGCTCCTACAGTGACACTGAAGCTTTCTTT. Encoded protein: CASSSYSDTEAFF.